A single sample gave rise to the 14 T cell receptor beta chains below, sequenced in a study of neoadjuvant nivolumab and ipilimumab in lung cancer. The data were produced by immunoSEQ multiplex PCR, yet TCRdb's version contains in-frame clones alone and is incomplete. The sample has 18,000 or so clones, roughly 80% seen once. The starting material was tumor tissue, obtained after neoadjuvant nivolumab, alone or with ipilimumab, at or shortly before surgery. The receptors stem from an adult with non-small cell lung cancer.

This rearrangement joins TRBV9 to TRBJ1-1; D might be TRBD1 (5 bases). CDR1 SGDLS and CDR2 YYNGEE come from the germline V gene. This CDR3 is built from 14 residues. Trimming cost V 3 bases and J 5 bases, with 14 bases left between them. The CDR3 is CASSDGGLLTEAFF. DNA for the CDR3: TGTGCCAGCAGCGACGGGGGTTTATTAACTGAAGCTTTCTTT. The entire variable domain, with the rest obtained from reference TRBV9 and TRBJ1-1, is as follows: DSGVTQTPKHLITATGQRVTLRCSPRSGDLSVYWYQQSLDQGLQFLIQYYNGEERAKGNILERFSAQQFPDLHSELNLSSLELGDSALYFCASSDGGLLTEAFFGQGTRLTVV.

This chain joins TRBV7-9 and TRBJ2-6; TRBD2 is a possible D gene (5 bases). CDR3 length equals 17 residues. CDR1 is SEHNR, CDR2 FQNEAQ, per germline (reference sequence). The V end lost 1 base, the J end lost 0 bases, and 10 bases lay between the germline ends. CDR3 in amino acids: CASSLVGTSSGANVLTF. For the CDR3, the DNA is TGTGCCAGCAGCTTAGTGGGTACTAGCTCTGGGGCCAACGTCCTGACTTTC.

The rearrangement links TRBV7-9 to TRBJ2-5; D is perhaps TRBD2 (5 bases). CDR1 SEHNR and CDR2 FQNEAQ come from the germline V gene (reference sequence). Deletions cut 7 bases from V and 1 base from J, with 19 bases between. The CDR3 has 16 residues. The chain's CDR3 is CASTTMGGLTQETQYF. The CDR3 bases are TGTGCCAGCACCACCATGGGCGGGTTGACCCAAGAGACCCAGTACTTC. The whole variable domain, filled in from reference TRBV7-9 and TRBJ2-5, reads DTGVSQNPRHKITKRGQNVTFRCDPISEHNRLYWYRQTLGQGPEFLTYFQNEAQLEKSRLLSDRFSAERPKGSFSTLEIQRTEQGDSAMYLCASTTMGGLTQETQYFGPGTRLLVL.

V usage is TRBV5-6 and J usage is TRBJ1-3; a weak D match, TRBD1 (5 bases). CDR3 length: 15 amino acids. Germline values: CDR1 SGHDT, CDR2 YYEEEE. The V end lost 4 bases, the J end lost 6 bases, and 17 bases lay between the germline ends. In DNA, the CDR3 is TGTGCCAGCAGCCCTCGCGCCCAGGGATTAAACACCATATATTTT. This translates into CASSPRAQGLNTIYF.

The chain joins TRBV7-9 to TRBJ2-3; 7 bases line up with TRBD1. Germline assignment: CDR1 SEHNR and CDR2 FQNEAQ (reference sequence). The trim removed 2 bases at V and 0 bases at J, leaving 8 bases unmatched. This CDR3 spans 17 amino acids. CDR3 in DNA: TGTGCCAGCAGCTTATCTCGGGACAGACCTAGCACAGATACGCAGTATTTT. Protein: CASSLSRDRPSTDTQYF.

This clone has a handful of counts. V and J are TRBV7-2 and TRBJ2-2; D may be TRBD2 (7 bases). Trimming removed 5 bases at V and 4 bases at J, with 17 bases between. The V gene's germline CDR1 is SGHTA and CDR2 FQGNSA. The CDR3 sequence is 16 residues long. CDR3 nucleotide sequence: TGTGCCAGCAGCGAAGGGGGGGCGGCCCTCACCGGGGAGCTGTTTTTT. Its translation: CASSEGGAALTGELFF.

V and J are TRBV5-6 and TRBJ1-5; the match to TRBD1 covers 10 bases. CDR3 size: 15 residues. Germline V gene sequence: CDR1 SGHDT, CDR2 YYEEEE. V lost 4 bases and J lost 2; bases outside the gene matches: 3. CDR3 sequence (DNA): TGTGCCAGCAGCGGGACAGGGGTTGGCAATCAGCCCCAGCATTTT. Amino acids: CASSGTGVGNQPQHF.

The chain combines TRBV7-9 with TRBJ1-4; D is perhaps TRBD1 (5 bases). Trimming removed 2 bases from V and 4 bases from J, with 11 bases in between. This CDR3 comprises 15 residues. Germline V gene lookup returns CDR1 SEHNR and CDR2 FQNEAQ (reference sequence). The CDR3 sequence is CASSLSQGLNEKLFF. The CDR3 DNA is TGTGCCAGCAGCTTATCCCAGGGTCTTAATGAAAAACTGTTTTTT. The full variable domain, its missing parts supplied by reference TRBV7-9 and TRBJ1-4, is DTGVSQNPRHKITKRGQNVTFRCDPISEHNRLYWYRQTLGQGPEFLTYFQNEAQLEKSRLLSDRFSAERPKGSFSTLEIQRTEQGDSAMYLCASSLSQGLNEKLFFGSGTQLSVL.

Only a few counts were recorded for this clone. The rearrangement uses TRBV7-9 and TRBJ1-2, with D hard to call. This CDR3 is built from 12 residues. V was trimmed by 5 bases and J by 8 bases, leaving 12 bases between them. The V gene's germline CDR1 is SEHNR and CDR2 FQNEAQ (reference sequence). CDR3 in amino acids: CASSRAQEGYTF. The DNA for the CDR3 is TGTGCCAGCAGCCGCGCCCAGGAGGGCTACACCTTC.

DNA of the CDR3: TGTGCCAGCAGTTCAGACAGCGGGGGATATCACTCACCCCTCCACTTT. It codes for CASSSDSGGYHSPLHF. This chain joins TRBV28 and TRBJ1-6; tentative D call: TRBD1 (5 bases). Trimming took off 4 bases at V and 10 bases at J, with 20 bases between the two ends. Germline CDR1 reads MDHEN; CDR2 reads SYDVKM. The CDR3 is made up of 16 amino acids.

This clone was detected only once. The chain links TRBV7-9 to TRBJ1-2; 8 nucleotides match TRBD1. The CDR3 has 16 amino acids. CDR1 is SEHNR, CDR2 FQNEAQ, per germline (reference sequence). With 5 bases clipped from V and 4 bases from J, the junction kept 12 bases outside the gene matches. In nucleotides, the CDR3 is TGTGCCAGCAGCCAAAGGACAGGGAAGAATGGCTATGGCTACACCTTC. Its protein product is CASSQRTGKNGYGYTF.

This chain connects TRBV5-1 to TRBJ2-5, with D hard to call. Trimming cost V 0 bases and J 5 bases, with 14 bases left between them. Germline loops: CDR1 SGHRS, CDR2 YFSETQ. CDR3 length: 15 amino acids. The CDR3 loop is CASSLGSGTGETQYF. The CDR3 DNA follows: TGCGCCAGCAGCTTGGGTTCGGGTACGGGTGAGACCCAGTACTTC.

This sequence joins TRBV6-1 and TRBJ2-7, with 8 bases aligning to TRBD1. Germline V lookup: CDR1 MNHNS, CDR2 SASEGT. CDR3 length: 14 amino acids. The junction had 7 bases not matched to a gene; V was cut back by 5 bases and J by 4 bases. Here the CDR3 DNA reads TGTGCCAGCAGTCGGACAGGGCAGAATTACGAGCAGTACTTC. Residues: CASSRTGQNYEQYF.

The chain links TRBV18 to TRBJ2-7; 7 bases are a match to TRBD2. The CDR3 spans 16 residues. The germline CDR1 and CDR2 sequences are KGHSH and LQKENI. V lost 4 bases and J lost 3; bases outside the gene matches: 12. The CDR3 spells CASSLYAPGGNYEQYF. The CDR3 DNA is TGTGCCAGCTCACTCTACGCCCCCGGGGGGAACTACGAGCAGTACTTC.